Listed here are 7 T cell receptor beta chains from one sample, sequenced in a study of blood T cell repertoires in COVID-19. Sequencing was performed with immunoSEQ multiplex PCR; in TCRdb, only in-frame clones are kept and a portion is missing. This table holds roughly 420,000 clones, 88% found once. The sample consisted of PBMCs or T cells enriched from blood (not recorded which). The receptors were gathered from a young woman with acute COVID-19.

This chain connects TRBV3-1 (or the pseudogene TRBV3-2) to TRBJ1-2; D gene uncertain. In germline, CDR1 is LGHDT, CDR2 YNNKEL (reference sequence). Trimming took 1 base from V and 1 from J, leaving 7 bases between them. The CDR3 spans 14 residues. The CDR3 protein is CASSQGAINYGYTF. The CDR3 coding sequence is TGTGCCAGCAGCCAAGGAGCGATTAACTATGGCTACACCTTC.

The rearrangement joins TRBV27 to TRBJ1-2; 7 nucleotides line up with TRBD1. This CDR3 spans 13 amino acids. The trim removed 6 bases at V and 2 bases at J, leaving 3 bases unmatched. Per the germline V gene, CDR1 is MNHEY and CDR2 is SMNVEV (reference sequence). The CDR3: CASSRGGNYGYTF. The DNA of the CDR3 is TGTGCCAGCAGCCGAGGGGGCAACTATGGCTACACCTTC.

The gene calls are TRBV4-3 and TRBJ2-1, with TRBD2 matching 10 bases. The ends lost 4 bases at V and 3 bases at J; junction bases unmatched: 6. The length of the CDR3 is 16 residues. Germline V gives CDR1 LGHNA, CDR2 YSLEER. The CDR3 nucleotides read TGCGCCAGCAGCCCAAGCGGGGGGGCCGTCTACAATGAGCAGTTCTTC. Protein product: CASSPSGGAVYNEQFF.

The chain links TRBV5-4 to TRBJ1-2, with 9 bases fitting TRBD1. Trimming took 6 bases from V and 8 from J; bases not matched to a gene: 8. CDR1 SGHNT and CDR2 YYREEE come from the germline V gene (reference sequence). The CDR3 loop spans 13 amino acids. In DNA, the CDR3 is TGTGCCAGCAACCTTGGAGGGACAGGGGGCTACACCTTC. Its protein is CASNLGGTGGYTF.

This clone was observed a single time. The chain combines TRBV7-7 with TRBJ2-1, with 12 bases fitting TRBD2. V lost 5 bases and J lost 6; bases outside the gene matches: 5. This CDR3 has 15 residues. Looked up from germline, CDR1 is SSHAT and CDR2 is FNYEAQ (reference sequence). Here the CDR3 DNA reads TGTGCCAGCAGCGCCCGACTAGCGGGGGCCAATGAGCAGTTCTTC. Amino acids: CASSARLAGANEQFF. Together with reference TRBV7-7 and TRBJ2-1, the CDR3 gives the full variable domain: GAGVSQSPRYKVTKRGQDVTLRCDPISSHATLYWYQQALGQGPEFLTYFNYEAQPDKSGLPSDRFSAERPEGSISTLTIQRTEQRDSAMYRCASSARLAGANEQFFGPGTRLTVL.

The chain uses TRBV27 and TRBJ2-7, with D possibly matching TRBD1 (6 bases). CDR1 and CDR2 (germline): MNHEY, SMNVEV (reference sequence). The CDR3 has 13 residues. Trimming stripped 5 bases from V and 4 bases from J, with 12 bases between. CDR3 loop: CASSPQGPYEQYF. The CDR3 region has the DNA TGTGCCAGCAGTCCACAGGGTCCATACGAGCAGTACTTC.

The chain has TRBV3-1 (or the pseudogene TRBV3-2) and TRBJ1-1, with D maybe TRBD1 (6 bases). Looked up from germline, CDR1 is LGHDT and CDR2 is YNNKEL (reference sequence). V lost 4 bases to trimming and J lost 0 bases, with 33 bases between them. The CDR3 sequence is 22 residues long. CDR3 DNA sequence: TGTGCCAGCAGCCGGAGCGTTGGACAGTTGATCTACAAACCGAACATGAACACTGAAGCTTTCTTT. Its protein product is CASSRSVGQLIYKPNMNTEAFF.